The following is a T cell receptor beta chain sequence with its context. V lost 0 bases and J 12 bases, leaving 14 bases between the germline ends. There are 13 residues in the CDR3. Per germline, CDR1 MGHRA and CDR2 YSYEKL. This entry comes from a study of tumor-infiltrating lymphocytes in oesophageal squamous cell carcinoma. TCRdb reprocessed the PCR reads with MiXCR, giving one entry per CDR3 protein. Of 15,000 to 20,000 distinct CDR3 sequences listed, 44% are singletons. The chain has TRBV4-1 and TRBJ1-1, with D unresolved. The TCR was taken from a female donor with esophageal squamous cell carcinoma. Sequenced material: blood. In nucleotides, the CDR3 is TGCGCCAGCAGCCAAGATTATAGAGACGGGTCTTTCTTT. This encodes CASSQDYRDGSFF.